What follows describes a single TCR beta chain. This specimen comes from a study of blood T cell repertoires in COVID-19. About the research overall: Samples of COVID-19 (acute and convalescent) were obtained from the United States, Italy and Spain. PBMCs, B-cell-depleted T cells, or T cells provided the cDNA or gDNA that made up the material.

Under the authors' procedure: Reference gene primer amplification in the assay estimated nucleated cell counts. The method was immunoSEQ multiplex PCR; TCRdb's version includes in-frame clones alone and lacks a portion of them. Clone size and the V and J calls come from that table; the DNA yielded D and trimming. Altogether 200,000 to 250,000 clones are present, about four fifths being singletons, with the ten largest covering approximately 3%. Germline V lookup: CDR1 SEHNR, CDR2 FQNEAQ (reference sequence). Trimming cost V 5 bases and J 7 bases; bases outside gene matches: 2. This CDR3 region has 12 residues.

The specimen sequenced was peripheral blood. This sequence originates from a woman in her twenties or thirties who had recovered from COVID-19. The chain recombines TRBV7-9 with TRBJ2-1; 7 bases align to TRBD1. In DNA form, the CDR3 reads TGTGCCAGCAGCCAGGGGGTGAATGAGCAGTTCTTC. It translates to CASSQGVNEQFF. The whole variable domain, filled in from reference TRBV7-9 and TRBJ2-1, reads DTGVSQNPRHKITKRGQNVTFRCDPISEHNRLYWYRQTLGQGPEFLTYFQNEAQLEKSRLLSDRFSAERPKGSFSTLEIQRTEQGDSAMYLCASSQGVNEQFFGPGTRLTVL.